This TCR beta chain emerged from a study of graft-versus-host responses after intestinal transplantation. About the study: Recipients uniformly received anti-thymocyte globulin induction, followed by tacrolimus and steroids for approximately 3 years. General study points: After transplant, early declines in HvG clones were associated with peak levels of circulating GvH clones. High graft-versus-host to host-versus-graft clonal ratios were seen in allografts of patients with graft-donor T cell macrochimerism.

Worth noting for this clone: Its antigen is still unknown. Compared with germline, one end of the junction differs, possibly owing to a read error.

TCRdb's table, derived via immunoSEQ multiplex PCR, lists solely in-frame clones and lacks some. The repertoire holds about 61,000 clones, with around 92% as singletons. CDR1 and CDR2 (germline): SGDLS, YYNGEE. The CDR3 length is 13 residues. The rearrangement joins TRBV9 to TRBJ2-3; weak D call: TRBD1 (6 bases). This clonotype was sampled from a human donor who was the organ donor for an intestinal transplant. The sequenced sample was unstimulated CD4+ T cells sorted from spleen or lymph node cells, obtained before transplant. The CDR3 DNA is TGTGCCGGCAGCCGACAGGGCACAGATACGCAGTATTTT. Protein: CAGSRQGTDTQYF. The variable domain in full, completed from reference TRBV9 and TRBJ2-3, reads DSGVTQTPKHLITATGQRVTLRCSPRSGDLSVYWYQQSLDQGLQFLIQYYNGEERAKGNILERFSAQQFPDLHSELNLSSLELGDSALYFCAGSRQGTDTQYFGPGTRLTVL.